These 14 T cell receptor beta chains came from one sample sequenced in a study of human thymus T cells. Corrective cardiac surgery supplied the resected thymus tissue. The assay was immunoSEQ multiplex PCR, and TCRdb's table has in-frame clones only and misses some. The sample carries 65,000 to 90,000 clones, 95% recorded once. The source material was thymus tissue. The origin of the receptors is a girl under three years old with a congenital heart defect but otherwise immunologically healthy.

This rearrangement joins TRBV10-2 to TRBJ1-2; 7 bases are shared with TRBD1. The CDR3 consists of 17 residues. Trimming cost V 9 bases and J 0 bases; bases outside gene matches: 16. Per germline, CDR1 WSHSY and CDR2 SAAADI. The CDR3 DNA follows: TGCGCCAGTGCCTTACCACGGGACAGTTGGTCTAACTATGGCTACACCTTC. Encoded protein: CASALPRDSWSNYGYTF.

CDR3 nucleotide sequence: TGCGCCAGCAGCTTGGAACTAGTCGGCAATGAGCAGTTCTTC. It codes for CASSLELVGNEQFF. The gene calls are TRBV5-1 and TRBJ2-1, with D possibly matching TRBD2 (5 bases). V dropped 0 bases and J dropped 6 bases, with 10 bases sitting between them. Germline V lookup: CDR1 SGHRS, CDR2 YFSETQ. The length of the CDR3 is 14 residues.

The chain is built from TRBV27 and TRBJ2-3; D is perhaps TRBD2 (6 bases). This CDR3 contains 18 residues. V was shortened by 6 bases and J by 5 bases, with 27 bases between the two germline ends. Per the germline V gene, CDR1 is MNHEY and CDR2 is SMNVEV (reference sequence). The CDR3 bases are TGTGCCAGCAGGAAACCGACGGGAGACCCGGGTGATGGAGATACGCAGTATTTT. Translating gives CASRKPTGDPGDGDTQYF.

This chain joins TRBV27 and TRBJ1-2; D remains ambiguous. Germline values: CDR1 MNHEY, CDR2 SMNVEV (reference sequence). The CDR3 totals 14 residues. Trimming shortened V by 5 bases and J by 2 bases, and 12 bases separated the two germline ends. CDR3 sequence reads: CASSAGTKNYGYTF. The CDR3, as DNA: TGTGCCAGCAGTGCGGGAACCAAAAACTATGGCTACACCTTC.

This clone has a single count. The chain has TRBV6-8 and TRBJ1-5, with TRBD1 matching over 8 bases. This CDR3 is built from 17 residues. The V gene's germline CDR1 is MNHGY and CDR2 SAAAGT. V dropped 4 bases and J dropped 0; count of bases not matched to a gene: 8. Here the CDR3 DNA reads TGTGCCAGCAGTTGCTGGAGACAGGGGCGTAGCAATCAGCCCCAGCATTTT. This gives the protein CASSCWRQGRSNQPQHF.

This clone was observed a single time. This sequence joins TRBV6-6 and TRBJ2-6; D could derive from TRBD1 or TRBD2 (5 bases each). Germline loops: CDR1 MNHNY, CDR2 SVGAGI (reference sequence). The CDR3 consists of 15 residues. The CDR3 DNA sequence: TGTGCGACCGGGACGTCGGTATCTGGGGCCAACGTCCTGACTTTC. This translates into CATGTSVSGANVLTF.

V usage is TRBV7-8 and J usage is TRBJ2-7; the match to TRBD1 covers 7 bases. The junction had 2 bases not matched to a gene; V was cut back by 3 bases and J by 3 bases. The CDR3 has 13 amino acids. Germline loops: CDR1 SGHVS, CDR2 FQNEAQ. Here the CDR3 DNA reads TGTGCCAGCAGCTTTGACAGGGACTACGAGCAGTACTTC. Encoded protein: CASSFDRDYEQYF.

This sequence joins TRBV5-1 and TRBJ1-4, with D perhaps TRBD1 (6 bases). V lost 0 bases and J 4 bases, leaving 16 bases between the germline ends. The CDR3 length is 17 residues. The germline V gene has CDR1 SGHRS and CDR2 YFSETQ. The CDR3 DNA reads TGCGCCAGCAGCTTGGCCCCCGGGGGGGCGATTAATGAAAAACTGTTTTTT. Protein: CASSLAPGGAINEKLFF.

V gene TRBV6-5 combines with J gene TRBJ1-5; D gene unclear. The germline CDR1 and CDR2 sequences are MNHEY and SVGAGI. V shed 8 bases and J shed 5 bases, with 13 bases lying between them. CDR3 size: 13 residues. In DNA form, the CDR3 reads TGTGCCAGCCGGGGTGCTGTGGATCAGCCCCAGCATTTT. This sequence encodes CASRGAVDQPQHF.

CDR3 sequence: CASSPLTGGGYQPQHF. For the CDR3, the DNA is TGCGCCAGCAGTCCTTTGACAGGGGGCGGGTATCAGCCCCAGCATTTT. The rearrangement joins TRBV10-1 to TRBJ1-5; TRBD1 aligns across 10 bases. The trim removed 5 bases at V and 5 bases at J, leaving 9 bases unmatched. The CDR3 spans 16 residues. CDR1 is WNHNN, CDR2 SYGVQD, per germline (reference sequence).

J is TRBJ1-5 and V is TRBV28; D is possibly TRBD1 (6 bases). This CDR3 spans 14 amino acids. Germline V gene data show CDR1 as MDHEN and CDR2 as SYDVKM. V was pared by 3 bases and J by 1 base, with 7 bases between. The CDR3 region is CASSFGQSNQPQHF. The CDR3 nucleotides are TGTGCCAGCAGTTTCGGACAGAGCAATCAGCCCCAGCATTTT.

The rearrangement uses TRBV11-2 and TRBJ2-7, with 7 nucleotides matching TRBD1. The V gene end was trimmed by 5 bases and the J gene end by 3 bases; junction bases not matched to a gene: 7. Germline V gives CDR1 SGHAT, CDR2 FQNNGV. This CDR3 is built from 14 residues. The CDR3 is CASSPGTAIYEQYF. The CDR3 coding sequence is TGTGCCAGCAGCCCCGGGACAGCAATCTACGAGCAGTACTTC.

As DNA, the CDR3 is TGTGCCAGCAGCTTGGAAGACCTCGGGGGCCCCTCTGGCACTGAAGCTTTCTTT. Translation: CASSLEDLGGPSGTEAFF. The V gene is TRBV5-4, the J gene TRBJ1-1; weak D call: TRBD1 (6 bases). The V end was cut by 0 bases, the J end by 4 bases, with 22 bases between. The V gene's germline CDR1 is SGHNT and CDR2 YYREEE (reference sequence). This CDR3 is built from 18 residues. Full variable domain (missing parts from reference TRBV5-4 and TRBJ1-1): ETGVTQSPTHLIKTRGQQVTLRCSSQSGHNTVSWYQQALGQGPQFIFQYYREEENGRGNFPPRFSGLQFPNYSSELNVNALELDDSALYLCASSLEDLGGPSGTEAFFGQGTRLTVV.

This chain uses TRBV5-5 with TRBJ1-1; D gene unclear. The germline V and J ends were trimmed by 4 bases and 3 bases, with 10 bases remaining between them. Germline V lookup: CDR1 SGHKS, CDR2 YYEKEE (reference sequence). CDR3 length: 13 residues. The CDR3 region has the DNA TGTGCCAGCAGCCCTCCGAAGGACACTGAAGCTTTCTTT. Translating gives CASSPPKDTEAFF.